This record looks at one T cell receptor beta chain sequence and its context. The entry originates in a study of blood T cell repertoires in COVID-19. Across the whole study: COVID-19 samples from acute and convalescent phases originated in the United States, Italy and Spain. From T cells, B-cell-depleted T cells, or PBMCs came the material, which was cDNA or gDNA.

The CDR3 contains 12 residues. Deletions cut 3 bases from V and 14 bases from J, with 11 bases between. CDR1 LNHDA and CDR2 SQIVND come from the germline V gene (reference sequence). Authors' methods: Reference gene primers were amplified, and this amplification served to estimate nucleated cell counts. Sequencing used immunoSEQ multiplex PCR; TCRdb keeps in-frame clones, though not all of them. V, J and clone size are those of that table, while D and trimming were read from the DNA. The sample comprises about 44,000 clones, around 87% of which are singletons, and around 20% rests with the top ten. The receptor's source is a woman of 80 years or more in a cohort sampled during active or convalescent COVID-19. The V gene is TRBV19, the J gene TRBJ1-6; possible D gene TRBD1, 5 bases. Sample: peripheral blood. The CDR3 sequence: CASSITKGALHF. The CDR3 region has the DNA TGTGCCAGTAGTATCACAAAAGGGGCCCTCCACTTT. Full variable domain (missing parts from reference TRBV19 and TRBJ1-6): DGGITQSPKYLFRKEGQNVTLSCEQNLNHDAMYWYRQDPGQGLRLIYYSQIVNDFQKGDIAEGYSVSREKKESFPLTVTSAQKNPTAFYLCASSITKGALHFGNGTRLTVT.